This TCR beta chain was observed in a study of blood T cell repertoires in COVID-19. Study details: Sites in the United States, Italy and Spain provided acute and convalescent COVID-19 samples.

TCRdb keeps only in-frame clones here, not all; method: immunoSEQ multiplex PCR. The sample gives fewer than 700,000 clones, less than 90% of which show up once; less than 9.5% is in the top ten. CDR3 length: 14 amino acids. The germline V gene has CDR1 KGHSH and CDR2 LQKENI. The J segment lost 5 bases and the V segment lost 4 bases, leaving 4 bases of the junction unmatched. About this clone: The same CDR3 also results from other DNA sequences found in this sample.

This clonotype originated in a woman aged 50 to 60 with COVID-19, enrolled during active disease. The material sequenced was peripheral blood. V usage is TRBV18 and J usage is TRBJ1-4, with 7 positions matching TRBD1. The CDR3 bases are TGTGCCAGCTCACGGCTGACAGGGAATGAAAAACTGTTTTTT. Its protein is CASSRLTGNEKLFF.